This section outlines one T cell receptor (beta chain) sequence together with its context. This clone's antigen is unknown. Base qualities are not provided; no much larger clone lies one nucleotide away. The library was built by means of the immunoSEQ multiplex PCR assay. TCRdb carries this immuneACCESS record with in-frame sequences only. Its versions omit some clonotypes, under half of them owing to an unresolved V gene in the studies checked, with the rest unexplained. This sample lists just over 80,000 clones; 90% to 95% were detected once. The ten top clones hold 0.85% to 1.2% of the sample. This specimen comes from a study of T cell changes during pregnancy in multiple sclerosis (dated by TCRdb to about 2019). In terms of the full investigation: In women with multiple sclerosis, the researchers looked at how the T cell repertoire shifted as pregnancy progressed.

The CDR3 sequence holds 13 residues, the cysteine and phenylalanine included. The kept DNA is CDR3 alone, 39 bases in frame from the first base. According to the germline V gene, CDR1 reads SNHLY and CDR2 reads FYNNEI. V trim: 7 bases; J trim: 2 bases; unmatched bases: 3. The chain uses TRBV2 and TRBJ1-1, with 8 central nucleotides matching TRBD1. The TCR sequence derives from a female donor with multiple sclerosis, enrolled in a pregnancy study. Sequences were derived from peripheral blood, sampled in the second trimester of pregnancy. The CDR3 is CASTGTGNTEAFF. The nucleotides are TGTGCCAGCACTGGGACAGGCAACACTGAAGCTTTCTTT. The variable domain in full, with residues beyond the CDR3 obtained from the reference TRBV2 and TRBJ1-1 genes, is EPEVTQTPSHQVTQMGQEVILRCVPISNHLYFYWYRQILGQKVEFLVSFYNNEISEKSEIFDDQFSVERPDGSNFTLKIRSTKLEDSAMYFCASTGTGNTEAFFGQGTRLTVV.